These T cell receptor beta chains were read from a single sample in a study of beta chain features in type 1 diabetes. Sequencing was performed with immunoSEQ multiplex PCR; in TCRdb, only in-frame clones are kept and a portion is missing. The table has about 340,000 clones, about 13% seen once; the top ten hold roughly 0.015%. Sequencing was carried out using naive CD4+ T cells from blood. The receptors were sampled from a woman in her late teens or twenties with type 1 diabetes. The CDR3 runs from the conserved cysteine through the conserved F or W. D genes are given only for firm matches. Part of the rows lack a size; the others show once, few, many or a class for expanded clones.

CDR3aa	CDR3nt	d_gene	abundance	j_gene	v_gene
CASSLMAGGSRAEQYF	TGCGCCAGCAGCTTGATGGCGGGAGGTAGTAGGGCCGAGCAGTACTTC	TRBD2	few	TRBJ2-7	TRBV5-1
CASSLAGDGGYTF	TGTGCCAGCAGCCTGGCAGGGGATGGCGGCTACACCTTC	NA	few	TRBJ1-2	TRBV7-9
CASSPGQGLYGYTF	TGTGCCAGCTCACCGGGACAGGGCCTATATGGCTACACCTTC	TRBD1	NA	TRBJ1-2	TRBV18
CASSKAWRGSSYNEQFF	TGTGCCAGCAGCAAAGCGTGGCGGGGGAGCTCCTACAATGAGCAGTTCTTC	TRBD2	NA	TRBJ2-1	TRBV7-9
CAISEREERDEQFF	TGTGCCATCAGTGAGCGGGAGGAAAGGGATGAGCAGTTCTTC	TRBD2	NA	TRBJ2-1	TRBV10-3
CASSDTGGGETQYF	TGTGCCAGCAGCGACACAGGGGGCGGAGAGACCCAGTACTTC	TRBD1	few	TRBJ2-5	TRBV7-9
CSVEDRDRVLGEQFF	TGCAGCGTTGAGGATCGGGATAGGGTGCTCGGTGAGCAGTTCTTC	NA	NA	TRBJ2-1	TRBV29-1
CAISADSETYEQYF	TGTGCCATCAGTGCCGATTCAGAAACCTACGAGCAGTACTTC	NA	NA	TRBJ2-7	TRBV10-3
CASSRSRRRTDTQYF	TGTGCCAGCAGCCGGTCGCGGAGACGCACAGATACGCAGTATTTT	NA	few	TRBJ2-3	TRBV27
CASSYTGLAVYEQYF	TGTGCCAGCAGTTACACGGGACTAGCGGTCTACGAGCAGTACTTC	TRBD2	NA	TRBJ2-7	TRBV6-5
CASSPGVRYGYTF	TGTGCCAGCAGTCCGGGGGTACGGTATGGCTACACCTTC	NA	NA	TRBJ1-2	TRBV28
CASSPDRVEQFF	TGTGCCAGCAGCCCTGACAGAGTGGAGCAGTTCTTC	NA	NA	TRBJ2-1	TRBV7-2
CASRALSSGRAGHEQFF	TGCGCCAGCAGGGCCCTATCTAGCGGGAGGGCGGGCCATGAGCAGTTCTTC	TRBD2	NA	TRBJ2-1	TRBV5-1
CASSLAGTGNYGYTF	TGTGCCAGCAGCTTGGCCGGGACAGGGAACTATGGCTACACCTTC	TRBD1	NA	TRBJ1-2	TRBV5-4
CASSFTGDQPQHF	TGTGCCAGCAGCTTTACCGGGGATCAGCCCCAGCATTTT	NA	few	TRBJ1-5	TRBV5-5
CASSLAGQGEKLFF	TGCGCCAGCAGCTTGGCGGGACAGGGTGAAAAACTGTTTTTT	TRBD1	NA	TRBJ1-4	TRBV5-1
CASIRAAMTSRNNEQFF	TGCGCCAGCATCAGGGCTGCTATGACTAGCCGAAACAATGAGCAGTTCTTC	TRBD2	NA	TRBJ2-1	TRBV23-1
CASSPGWDRDNNEQFF	TGTGCCAGCAGTCCCGGCTGGGACAGGGACAACAATGAGCAGTTCTTC	TRBD1	few	TRBJ2-1	TRBV4-2
CASSLGTGGTQPQHF	TGTGCCAGCTCACTCGGGACAGGGGGTACTCAGCCCCAGCATTTT	TRBD1	few	TRBJ1-5	TRBV18
CASSLPRTSGNEQFF	TGTGCCAGCAGTTTACCGCGGACTAGCGGGAACGAGCAGTTCTTC	TRBD2	NA	TRBJ2-1	TRBV27
CASKRRAVGETQYF	TGTGCCAGCAAGAGGAGGGCCGTGGGGGAGACCCAGTACTTC	NA	NA	TRBJ2-5	TRBV6-5
CASSTGLYYGYTF	TGTGCCAGCAGTACAGGGCTATACTATGGCTACACCTTC	NA	few	TRBJ1-2	TRBV27
CASSAAGQETYEQYF	TGTGCCAGCAGCGCCGCGGGACAGGAGACCTACGAGCAGTACTTC	TRBD1	NA	TRBJ2-7	TRBV9
CAWTRSYGYTF	TGTGCCTGGACACGGAGCTATGGCTACACCTTC	NA	NA	TRBJ1-2	TRBV30
CASSRGPEADQYF	TGTGCCAGCAGCAGAGGACCCGAAGCGGACCAGTACTTC	NA	few	TRBJ2-5	TRBV5-4
CASSPRLAETQYF	TGTGCCAGCAGCCCCAGACTGGCAGAGACCCAGTACTTC	NA	NA	TRBJ2-5	TRBV9
CASSRQSQETQYF	TGTGCCAGTAGTCGACAGTCCCAAGAGACCCAGTACTTC	NA	NA	TRBJ2-5	TRBV19
CSAGVHEQFF	TGCAGTGCGGGCGTCCACGAGCAGTTCTTC	NA	few	TRBJ2-1	TRBV20-1
CASSHTGGYNEQFF	TGTGCCAGCAGCCACACGGGGGGGTACAATGAGCAGTTCTTC	TRBD2	few	TRBJ2-1	TRBV11-3
CASSIDPRGNQPQHF	TGTGCCAGTAGTATAGATCCCAGGGGAAATCAGCCCCAGCATTTT	NA	NA	TRBJ1-5	TRBV19
CAWSEHRYEQYF	TGTGCCTGGAGTGAACACCGCTACGAGCAGTACTTC	NA	NA	TRBJ2-7	TRBV30
CASRLETGDGYTF	TGTGCCAGCAGACTTGAAACGGGTGATGGCTACACCTTC	NA	NA	TRBJ1-2	TRBV2
CASSQVRGLAPPFYNEQFF	TGCGCCAGCAGCCAAGTTCGGGGACTAGCGCCTCCATTTTACAATGAGCAGTTCTTC	TRBD2	NA	TRBJ2-1	TRBV4-1
CASSRGLNTNEQFF	TGTGCCAGCAGCCGCGGACTGAACACTAATGAGCAGTTCTTC	NA	NA	TRBJ2-1	TRBV14
CASSGASIYGYTF	TGTGCCAGCAGTGGGGCCAGCATCTATGGCTACACCTTC	NA	few	TRBJ1-2	TRBV6-1
CASSVDVSGGDTQYF	TGTGCCAGCAGCGTAGACGTGTCGGGAGGGGATACGCAGTATTTT	TRBD2	few	TRBJ2-3	TRBV9
CASSGSRETQYF	TGTGCCAGCAGCGGTAGCCGAGAGACCCAGTACTTC	NA	NA	TRBJ2-5	TRBV9
CASTLGGAKNIQYF	TGTGCCAGCACCCTCGGGGGGGCCAAAAACATTCAGTACTTC	TRBD2	NA	TRBJ2-4	TRBV28
CASAYLAGGPDEQFF	TGCGCCAGCGCTTACCTAGCGGGAGGCCCTGATGAGCAGTTCTTC	TRBD2	few	TRBJ2-1	TRBV5-1
CATSGLQRRGYGYTF	TGTGCCACCAGCGGACTACAGCGCCGGGGGTATGGCTACACCTTC	NA	few	TRBJ1-2	TRBV15
CASSYTEAFF	TGTGCCAGCAGCTACACTGAAGCTTTCTTT	NA	once	TRBJ1-1	TRBV28
CASSRTGEQETQYF	TGTGCCAGCAGCCGAACGGGAGAGCAAGAGACCCAGTACTTC	NA	NA	TRBJ2-5	TRBV4-2
CASSLVGTSRTTDTQYF	TGTGCCAGCAGCTTAGTCGGGACTTCCCGGACCACAGATACGCAGTATTTT	NA	NA	TRBJ2-3	TRBV7-2
CSVDQIGAGQSHGYTF	TGCAGCGTTGATCAGATTGGGGCAGGACAGTCGCATGGCTACACCTTC	NA	few	TRBJ1-2	TRBV29-1
CASNFGLAGGGNEQFF	TGTGCCAGCAACTTCGGACTAGCGGGAGGGGGCAATGAGCAGTTCTTC	TRBD2	few	TRBJ2-1	TRBV5-4
CASSPDGGPYEQYF	TGCGCCAGCAGCCCGGACGGGGGGCCCTACGAGCAGTACTTC	NA	NA	TRBJ2-7	TRBV5-1
CASSGGLQETQYF	TGTGCCAGCAGCGGGGGACTACAAGAGACCCAGTACTTC	TRBD2	few	TRBJ2-5	TRBV2
CASSIASGTDTQYF	TGTGCCAGTAGTATCGCCAGCGGCACAGATACGCAGTATTTT	NA	NA	TRBJ2-3	TRBV19
CASSVGPGQGYEQYF	TGTGCCAGCAGCGTCGGCCCGGGACAGGGTTACGAGCAGTACTTC	TRBD1	few	TRBJ2-7	TRBV7-2
CASSLGTGPSYEQYF	TGTGCCAGCAGCTTAGGGACAGGGCCCTCCTACGAGCAGTACTTC	TRBD1	NA	TRBJ2-7	TRBV7-9
CAWSVHFGVQPQHF	TGTGCCTGGAGTGTCCACTTCGGGGTTCAGCCCCAGCATTTT	NA	NA	TRBJ1-5	TRBV30
CASSLIRLAGTYNEQFF	TGTGCCAGCAGCTTAATAAGACTAGCGGGAACCTACAATGAGCAGTTCTTC	TRBD2	few	TRBJ2-1	TRBV11-2